This is a list of T cell receptor beta chains from one sample in a study of CD8 T cells in Susac syndrome. TCRdb re-analysed the immunoSEQ multiplex PCR reads in MiXCR, keeping a single row per CDR3 protein. The sample holds under 80,000 distinct CDR3 sequences, more than 85% seen once. Sequenced: CD4+ T cells from PBMCs. The source of these receptors is a human donor with Susac syndrome. Each CDR3 is given with its conserved first and last residue. Fields, in order: J gene, V gene, D gene, CDR3 length, clone size, CDR3 protein, CDR3 DNA. The D gene is left open where the match is weak. Expanded clones are given a class, and other clones once, few, many or no size at all.

>TRBJ2-4|TRBV12-3/TRBV12-4|NA|13|NA
CASRDSFKNIQYF
TGTGCCAGCAGAGACAGCTTCAAAAACATTCAGTACTTC
>TRBJ2-7|TRBV6-2/TRBV6-3|TRBD1|18|NA
CASSKRDRSSLSSYEQYF
TGTGCCAGCAGCAAGAGGGACAGGTCCTCCCTAAGCTCCTACGAGCAGTACTTC
>TRBJ2-3|TRBV30|NA|15|NA
CAWNLGATRTDTQYF
TGTGCCTGGAATTTGGGGGCTACCCGCACAGATACGCAGTATTTT
>TRBJ1-3|TRBV5-1|NA|17|NA
CASSLAGTGLSGNTIYF
TGCGCCAGCAGCTTAGCCGGGACTGGACTCTCTGGAAACACCATATATTTT
>TRBJ1-4|TRBV30|NA|14|NA
CAWSDRATNEKLFF
TGTGCCTGGAGTGACAGAGCAACTAATGAAAAACTGTTTTTT
>TRBJ1-2|TRBV15|NA|13|NA
CATSVRTHYGYTF
TGTGCCACCAGCGTAAGGACTCACTATGGCTACACCTTC
>TRBJ2-7|TRBV7-2|NA|13|once
CASSFSPGYEQYF
TGTGCCAGCAGCTTTAGTCCGGGGTACGAGCAGTACTTC
>TRBJ1-2|TRBV29-1|NA|13|NA
CSVDKGEAGGYTF
TGCAGCGTTGATAAGGGGGAGGCGGGCGGCTACACCTTC
>TRBJ1-3|TRBV29-1|NA|12|NA
CSVGSHYNTIYF
TGCAGCGTTGGCAGCCACTATAACACCATATATTTT
>TRBJ1-5|TRBV12-3/TRBV12-4|NA|16|NA
CASSLAGSASDSPQHF
TGTGCCAGCAGTTTAGCCGGGTCAGCCTCCGATTCCCCCCAGCATTTT
>TRBJ2-7|TRBV2|TRBD1|14|NA
CASYRDRGFPEQYF
TGTGCCAGCTACCGGGACAGGGGTTTTCCCGAGCAGTACTTC
>TRBJ1-1|TRBV7-2|NA|15|NA
CASSLGLYRATEAFF
TGTGCCAGCAGCTTAGGACTTTACAGGGCCACTGAAGCTTTCTTT
>TRBJ2-1|TRBV10-3|NA|13|NA
CAISGTGRNEQFF
TGTGCCATCAGTGGAACAGGGCGCAATGAGCAGTTCTTC
>TRBJ2-7|TRBV6-5|NA|13|NA
CASSPQGSYEQYF
TGTGCCAGCTCGCCCCAGGGATCCTACGAGCAGTACTTC
>TRBJ2-5|TRBV28|NA|13|NA
CASSSADQETQYF
TGTGCCAGCAGTTCGGCAGATCAAGAGACCCAGTACTTC
>TRBJ2-3|TRBV27|NA|12|once
CASSSITDTQYF
TGTGCCAGCAGTTCTATAACAGATACGCAGTATTTT
>TRBJ2-5|TRBV7-2|NA|13|NA
CASSLARGGTQYF
TGTGCCAGCAGCTTAGCCAGGGGGGGGACCCAGTACTTC
>TRBJ1-2|TRBV27|NA|15|NA
CASRDPPGADYGYTF
TGTGCCAGCAGGGACCCCCCCGGGGCCGACTATGGCTACACCTTC
>TRBJ1-5|TRBV14|NA|13|NA
CASSPGTPRVQHF
TGTGCCAGCAGCCCCGGGACACCAAGGGTCCAGCATTTT
>TRBJ1-5|TRBV5-1|NA|13|NA
CASRSGSNQPQHF
TGCGCCAGCAGGTCAGGGAGCAATCAGCCCCAGCATTTT
>TRBJ2-7|TRBV5-6|NA|13|NA
CASSPWPSYEQYF
TGTGCCAGCAGCCCCTGGCCGTCCTACGAGCAGTACTTC
>TRBJ2-3|TRBV4-2|TRBD2|17|NA
CASSQEGAGGLTDTQYF
TGTGCCAGCAGCCAAGAGGGGGCGGGAGGACTCACAGATACGCAGTATTTT
>TRBJ1-5|TRBV27|NA|15|NA
CASSLEGLEGQPQHF
TGTGCCAGCAGTTTAGAAGGACTCGAAGGACAGCCCCAGCATTTT
>TRBJ2-7|TRBV5-4|NA|14|NA
CASSDRTEVNEQYF
TGTGCCAGCAGCGACCGGACAGAAGTCAACGAGCAGTACTTC
>TRBJ1-3|TRBV19|TRBD1|15|NA
CASSPRDSAGNTIYF
TGTGCCAGTAGTCCCCGGGACAGCGCTGGAAACACCATATATTTT
>TRBJ1-1|TRBV25-1|NA|14|NA
CASKELGTDTEAFF
TGTGCCAGCAAAGAATTAGGAACGGACACTGAAGCTTTCTTT
>TRBJ1-2|TRBV4-2|NA|12|NA
CASSQDNYGYTF
TGTGCCAGCAGCCAAGACAACTATGGCTACACCTTC
>TRBJ2-5|TRBV24-1|NA|16|NA
CATSVGAGPPQETQYF
TGTGCCACCAGTGTAGGGGCCGGGCCCCCTCAAGAGACCCAGTACTTC
>TRBJ1-5|TRBV3-1|NA|15|NA
CASSQRGDSNQPQHF
TGTGCCAGCAGCCAACGAGGGGACAGCAATCAGCCCCAGCATTTT
>TRBJ1-5|TRBV19|TRBD1|14|NA
CASVLGGGNQPQHF
TGTGCCAGCGTACTAGGGGGCGGCAATCAGCCCCAGCATTTT
>TRBJ2-5|TRBV7-2|TRBD2|14|NA
CASSPVAGVETQYF
TGTGCCAGCAGCCCCGTTGCGGGAGTAGAGACCCAGTACTTC
>TRBJ2-2|TRBV5-1|TRBD1|15|NA
CASSLGDRAHGELFF
TGCGCCAGCAGCTTGGGGGACAGGGCCCACGGGGAGCTGTTTTTT
>TRBJ2-7|TRBV24-1|NA|17|NA
CATSDFGFDRSTYEQYF
TGTGCCACCAGTGATTTCGGATTTGACAGGTCTACCTACGAGCAGTACTTC
>TRBJ1-1|TRBV20-1|TRBD1|13|NA
CSARGQTNTEAFF
TGCAGTGCAAGGGGACAGACGAACACTGAAGCTTTCTTT
>TRBJ1-2|TRBV3-1|NA|12|NA
CASSQGPTGYTF
TGTGCCAGCAGCCAAGGGCCAACTGGCTACACCTTC
>TRBJ2-1|TRBV7-2|TRBD2|16|NA
CASSFSGGAAYNEQFF
TGTGCCAGCAGCTTTAGCGGGGGGGCCGCCTACAATGAGCAGTTCTTC
>TRBJ2-7|TRBV5-1|NA|13|NA
CASSFGSSYEQYF
TGCGCCAGCAGCTTTGGCAGCTCCTACGAGCAGTACTTC
>TRBJ2-3|TRBV5-1|TRBD2|16|NA
CASSLPTSSDTDTQYF
TGCGCCAGCAGCCTACCGACTAGCTCTGACACAGATACGCAGTATTTT
>TRBJ2-7|TRBV7-3|TRBD2|15|NA
CASSLRSGGAYEQYF
TGTGCCAGCAGCTTAAGAAGCGGGGGAGCCTACGAGCAGTACTTC
>TRBJ2-2|TRBV12-3/TRBV12-4|NA|16|NA
CASTSWRGGNTGELFF
TGTGCCAGCACCTCCTGGCGGGGTGGGAACACCGGGGAGCTGTTTTTT
>TRBJ1-3|TRBV5-4|NA|13|NA
CASSSISGNTIYF
TGTGCCAGCAGCTCGATCTCTGGAAACACCATATATTTT
>TRBJ1-6|TRBV19|TRBD1|13|NA
CATGTDYNSPLHF
TGTGCCACAGGGACAGATTATAATTCACCCCTCCACTTT